These T cell receptor beta chains were read from a single sample in a study of beta chain features in type 1 diabetes. Sequencing used immunoSEQ multiplex PCR; TCRdb keeps in-frame clones, though not all of them. Of fewer than 900,000 clones in the sample, about a sixth were seen once. What was sequenced was naive CD4+ T cells from blood. Every receptor here comes from a woman in her late teens or twenties in good health. CDR3s include the opening cysteine and the closing phenylalanine or tryptophan. Size is stated for part of the rows, as once, few or many counts, or as a class when the clone is expanded.

TRBJ1-1,.,TRBV5-4,CAGARWGTEAFF
TRBJ1-6,.,TRBV7-2,CASSSRRGNLSSYNSPLHF
TRBJ2-7,.,TRBV28,CASSRGQSYEQYF
TRBJ1-2,.,TRBV7-9,CASSKDKANYGYTF
TRBJ2-1,.,TRBV19,CASSLSGRSYNEQFF
TRBJ2-7,.,TRBV6-5,CASSKTGGTYEQYF
TRBJ2-6,.,TRBV4-2,CASSHGTQRGYSGANVLTF
TRBJ2-7,few,TRBV20-1,CSASSGGWQYF
TRBJ2-7,.,TRBV4-2,CASSQDAARTSGHYEQYF
TRBJ2-1,few,TRBV2,CASSLLREERDEQFF